The text below deals with one T cell receptor beta chain. The antigen remains undetermined. These data come from a study of shared clonotypes between healthy human individuals. Overall study: Researchers assigned three CD4 naive, three CD4 memory, two CD8 naive and one CD8 memory plate to each donor.

Germline V gives CDR1 GTSNPN, CDR2 SVGIG (reference sequence). The CDR3 covers 12 residues. Trimming left V 5 bases short and J 3 bases short, with 10 bases between. Donors were Caucasian adults residing in Nashville, Tennessee, USA. Findings of the study overall: Only blood underwent sampling, and tissue repertoires likely differ. Represented diversity, genetic and exposure-history alike, was limited by few donors.

Here immunoSEQ multiplex PCR was the method, and the copy in TCRdb shows in-frame clones only, minus some. Of millions of clones listed, around 94% were seen once; the top ten hold around 0.14%. The TCR originated in a man between 18 and 35 years old in good health. Sequenced sample: naive CD4+ T cells sorted from blood. The subset is: CD45RA+ positively selected. This chain uses TRBV30 with TRBJ2-5; D tentatively reads TRBD1 or TRBD2 (5 bases each). The CDR3 loop is CAWVRGEETQYF. In DNA, the CDR3 is TGTGCCTGGGTACGAGGGGAAGAGACCCAGTACTTC. Based on the CDR3 plus reference TRBV30 and TRBJ2-5, the full variable domain is SQTIHQWPATLVQPVGSPLSLECTVEGTSNPNLYWYRQAAGRGLQLLFYSVGIGQISSEVPQNLSASRPQDRQFILSSKKLLLSDSGFYLCAWVRGEETQYFGPGTRLLVL.